This TCR beta chain comes out of a study of OX40 agonist ivuxolimab in advanced cancers. Study-level results: The work left the antigen specificity of expanded peripheral T cells undetermined. Expanded clones belonging to CD8+ T cells outnumbered, on average, those of CD4+.

The table came from immunoSEQ multiplex PCR; TCRdb's copy has only in-frame clones and leaves some out. Altogether tens of thousands of clones are present, 84% being singletons, with the ten largest covering less than 0.9%. This CDR3 region has 14 residues. Germline V gene lookup returns CDR1 SEHNR and CDR2 FQNEAQ (reference sequence). In its sample, this clone was seen a few times. Its target is unknown. Sequence at one end of the junction differs from germline and may be a read error. V gene TRBV7-9 combines with J gene TRBJ1-2; 10 bases fit TRBD1. The receptor was isolated from an adult with an advanced solid tumor such as melanoma, head and neck, liver or kidney cancer. The material was CD4+ or CD8+ T cells sorted from blood, obtained in a trial of the OX40 agonist ivuxolimab. CDR3 protein: CASSLGTGVYGYTF. CDR3 bases: TGTGCCAGCAGTTTAGGGACAGGGGTCTATGGCTACACCTTC. Full variable domain (outside the CDR3, taken from reference TRBV7-9 and TRBJ1-2): DTGVSQNPRHKITKRGQNVTFRCDPISEHNRLYWYRQTLGQGPEFLTYFQNEAQLEKSRLLSDRFSAERPKGSFSTLEIQRTEQGDSAMYLCASSLGTGVYGYTFGSGTRLTVV.